The 4 T cell receptor beta chains reported below all come from one sample, sequenced in a study of blood T cell repertoires in COVID-19. Assay used: immunoSEQ multiplex PCR; TCRdb lists only in-frame clones, some missing. The repertoire holds more than 250,000 clones, approximately 84% seen once, with over 2% in the top ten. The specimen sequenced was peripheral blood. The source is a woman aged 25 to 45 who had recovered from COVID-19.

V gene TRBV12-3 or TRBV12-4 combines with J gene TRBJ2-1, with 7 bases identical to TRBD2. The CDR3 extends over 13 amino acids. Trimming took 4 bases from V and 3 from J; bases not matched to a gene: 0. DNA of the CDR3: TGTGCCAGCAGTTGGGACTACTACAATGAGCAGTTCTTC. Protein sequence: CASSWDYYNEQFF.

The gene calls are TRBV5-1 and TRBJ1-1, with TRBD1 identical over 7 bases. With V trimmed by 3 bases and J by 4 bases, 6 bases remained unmatched. Germline V gives CDR1 SGHRS, CDR2 YFSETQ. The CDR3 covers 14 residues. The CDR3 DNA reads as TGCGCCAGCAGCTCCACGACAGGGCTCACTGAAGCTTTCTTT. As protein: CASSSTTGLTEAFF.

The chain links TRBV25-1 to TRBJ1-6; D not certain. Germline V gives CDR1 MGHDK, CDR2 SYGVNS. The germline V and J ends were trimmed by 1 base and 4 bases, with 11 bases remaining between them. The CDR3 covers 16 residues. The CDR3 spells CASSEFSGQYNSPLHF. DNA for the CDR3: TGTGCCAGCAGTGAATTCTCTGGGCAGTATAATTCACCCCTCCACTTT.

This sequence joins TRBV5-1 and TRBJ2-3; the D gene is possibly TRBD2 (5 bases). Trimming took off 0 bases at V and 4 bases at J, with 9 bases between the two ends. CDR3 size: 14 residues. CDR1 and CDR2 (germline): SGHRS, YFSETQ. CDR3 DNA sequence: TGCGCCAGCAGCTTGGGGTCCGGGGCAGATACGCAGTATTTT. Translating it yields CASSLGSGADTQYF.